The 25 T cell receptor beta chains below come from one sample, sequenced in a study of neurological immune-mediated disorders. TCRdb re-called the 5' RACE reads through MiXCR, storing one row per CDR3 protein. The data contain about 14,000 distinct CDR3 sequences, over 10% of them seen just once; the ten biggest clones take up about 40%. The specimen was CD8+ T cells from blood. These receptors came from a female donor with HTLV-1-associated myelopathy (HAM/TSP).

This clonotype was counted many times. The V gene is TRBV21-1, the J gene TRBJ2-1; the listed D gene, TRBD1, was not tested against the DNA. TRBV21-1 is a pseudogene. The CDR3 spans 17 residues. The CDR3 region has the DNA TGTGCCAGCAGCAATTGGACTCCCGGGACCGACTACAATGAGCAGTTCTTC. It codes for CASSNWTPGTDYNEQFF.

This clonotype came up many times. This chain links TRBV29-1 with TRBJ2-5; 8 positions match TRBD1. Germline CDR1 is SQVTM and CDR2 is ANQGSEA. V lost 2 bases, J lost 6 bases, and 8 bases stayed unmatched. The CDR3 covers 14 residues. The CDR3 sequence is CSVEFSGGGKTQYF. The CDR3 nucleotides read TGCAGCGTTGAATTTTCAGGGGGCGGAAAGACCCAGTACTTC.

Turning to this clonotype: A clone one base away is much larger, so this may be a read error. The chain combines TRBV18 with TRBJ2-5; 7 bases are shared with TRBD2. J lost 2 bases, V lost 3 bases, and 9 bases had no gene match. The CDR3 loop spans 16 amino acids. Per germline, CDR1 KGHSH and CDR2 LQKENI. The CDR3 loop is CASSPRTEGGQETQYF. In DNA, the CDR3 is TGTGCCAGCTCACCTAGAACAGAGGGAGGGCAAGAGACCCAGTACTTC.

This clonotype was seen repeatedly, ten times or more. This chain links TRBV7-9 with TRBJ2-1; a possible D gene is TRBD1 (6 bases). The ends were cut back, 5 bases at V and 4 bases at J, with 15 bases in the middle. The CDR3 contains 15 residues. Germline CDR1 is SEHNR and CDR2 is FQNEAQ (reference sequence). The CDR3 loop is CASSPSPGAYNEQFF. DNA of the CDR3: TGTGCCAGCAGCCCCAGTCCAGGGGCATACAATGAGCAGTTCTTC.

This clonotype was recorded many times. The chain recombines TRBV6-1 with TRBJ1-1; 8 nucleotides agree with TRBD1. J was trimmed by 1 base and V by 0 bases; bases with no gene match: 4. The V gene's germline CDR1 is MNHNS and CDR2 SASEGT. The CDR3 sequence is 16 residues long. The CDR3 is CASSEAQGTGNTEAFF. The CDR3 bases are TGTGCCAGCAGTGAAGCCCAAGGGACAGGGAACACTGAAGCTTTCTTT.

This clonotype was seen many times. This rearrangement joins TRBV10-3 to TRBJ2-2; 8 nucleotides align to TRBD2. This CDR3 has 14 residues. V lost 2 bases and J lost 5; bases outside the gene matches: 1. Germline values: CDR1 ENHRY, CDR2 SYGVKD. The CDR3 DNA follows: TGTGCCATCAGTGAGGGCGGGGGGACCGGGGAGCTGTTTTTT. The encoded protein is CAISEGGGTGELFF.

This clonotype was counted at least ten times. The gene calls are TRBV6-5 and TRBJ2-1; TRBD2 is a possible D gene (6 bases). CDR3 length: 15 residues. Germline lookup yields CDR1 MNHEY and CDR2 SVGAGI. Trimming shortened V by 6 bases and J by 1 base, and 13 bases separated the two germline ends. The CDR3 loop is CASRISSVSYNEQFF. CDR3 in DNA: TGTGCCAGCAGAATATCTAGCGTTTCCTACAATGAGCAGTTCTTC.

This clonotype was counted ten times or more. The chain carries TRBV4-1 and TRBJ2-7, with D hard to call. V lost 0 bases to trimming and J lost 5 bases, with 11 bases between them. CDR1 is MGHRA, CDR2 YSYEKL, per germline. The CDR3 sequence is 14 residues long. The CDR3 DNA is TGCGCCAGCAGCCAAGAGACGAGGAGCCACGAGCAGTACTTC. This codes for CASSQETRSHEQYF.

The sample holds many counts of this clonotype. The rearrangement joins TRBV20-1 to TRBJ2-5; 11 bases align to TRBD2. Germline V gene lookup returns CDR1 DFQATT and CDR2 SNEGSKA (reference sequence). Trimming cost V 0 bases and J 1 base; bases outside gene matches: 10. The CDR3 runs 18 residues. The CDR3 DNA is TGCAGTGCTAGAGATCTGTCTCCTAGCGGGGGGCTCCAAGAGACCCAGTACTTC. It translates to CSARDLSPSGGLQETQYF.

In the case of this clonotype: Since no conserved phenylalanine or tryptophan closes the CDR3, a read error is the likely cause. The genes are TRBV3-1 and TRBJ1-6; 8 positions agree with TRBD1. Germline assignment: CDR1 LGHDT and CDR2 YNNKEL (reference sequence). V shed 4 bases, J shed 8 bases, and the junction held 10 bases outside the gene matches. The CDR3 runs to 16 residues. CDR3 DNA: TGTGCCAGCAGCCCCAGGGGGCCCTGGACCTATTCACCCCTCCACCTC. Its protein product is CASSPRGPWTYSPLHL.

This clonotype appeared many times. The chain combines TRBV6-2 or TRBV6-3 with TRBJ1-6, with 7 bases identical to TRBD1. J was trimmed by 9 bases and V by 8 bases; bases with no gene match: 10. Germline V lookup: CDR1 MNHEY, CDR2 SVGEGT. This CDR3 has 14 amino acids. As DNA, the CDR3 is TGTGCCAGCGGAACAGGGGTCTGGGGTTCACCCCTCCACTTT. Amino acid sequence: CASGTGVWGSPLHF.

This clonotype appeared many times. The chain links TRBV20-1 to TRBJ2-5; 9 bases agree with TRBD1. Losses at the gene ends were 6 bases for V and 4 bases for J; bases not matched to a gene: 6. Germline CDR1 reads DFQATT; CDR2 reads SNEGSKA (reference sequence). The CDR3 is 13 amino acids. The CDR3 is CSARTGEGETQYF. The CDR3 DNA is TGCAGTGCCCGGACAGGGGAGGGAGAGACCCAGTACTTC.

This clonotype was counted at least ten times. This chain links TRBV9 with TRBJ2-1; 9 bases map to TRBD2. Germline CDR1 SGDLS, CDR2 YYNGEE. With 3 bases clipped from V and 9 bases from J, the junction kept 16 bases outside the gene matches. The CDR3 runs 17 residues. CDR3 nucleotides: TGTGCCAGCAGCGCGCACCTTAGCGGGAGTGTTACGGGTGAGCAGTTCTTC. Protein product: CASSAHLSGSVTGEQFF.

This clonotype has ten or more counts. V usage is TRBV7-9 and J usage is TRBJ2-1; D gene unclear. Trimming removed 1 base from V and 8 bases from J, with 6 bases in between. The CDR3 loop spans 12 amino acids. CDR1 and CDR2 (germline): SEHNR, FQNEAQ (reference sequence). For the CDR3, the DNA is TGTGCCAGCAGCTTAGTAGTATATGAGCAGTTCTTC. It codes for CASSLVVYEQFF.

This clonotype was recorded at least ten times. The chain combines TRBV20-1 with TRBJ1-3; 7 positions agree with TRBD1. Germline CDR1 and CDR2: DFQATT and SNEGSKA (reference sequence). The CDR3 sequence is 16 residues long. V was pared by 0 bases and J by 0 bases, with 5 bases of the junction left unmatched. DNA of the CDR3: TGCAGTGCTAGAGATCGAACAGGGGCCTCTGGAAACACCATATATTTT. Protein: CSARDRTGASGNTIYF.

This clonotype was recorded many times. CDR3 sequence (DNA): TGTGCCAGCAGCTATGGAGGGGGAACCTACGAGCAGTACTTC. Translating it yields CASSYGGGTYEQYF. The chain couples TRBV7-2 to TRBJ2-7; the D gene could be TRBD1 or TRBD2 (6 bases each). The V gene lost 4 bases and the J gene lost 2 bases, with 12 bases spanning the gap. The CDR3 is 14 residues long. Germline CDR1 reads SGHTA; CDR2 reads FQGNSA.

Ten or more counts support this clonotype. The chain couples TRBV20-1 to TRBJ2-2; TRBD1 matches 7 bases. CDR1 and CDR2 (germline): DFQATT, SNEGSKA (reference sequence). Trimming cost V 4 bases and J 7 bases; bases outside gene matches: 9. This CDR3 region has 14 residues. This CDR3 is CSATTGLNGGELFF. The CDR3 region has the DNA TGCAGTGCTACGACAGGGTTAAATGGCGGGGAGCTGTTTTTT.

This clonotype has a count of ten or more. The V and J genes are TRBV25-1 and TRBJ2-3; possibly TRBD2 for D (6 bases). The CDR3 sequence is 15 residues long. V lost 1 base and J lost 0, with 8 bases in between. Germline CDR1 MGHDK, CDR2 SYGVNS. CDR3 coding DNA: TGTGCCAGCAGTGAATTTGGGAGGAGCACAGATACGCAGTATTTT. This encodes CASSEFGRSTDTQYF.

There are many counts of this clonotype. The J gene is TRBJ2-5, the V gene TRBV29-1, with D tentatively TRBD2 (5 bases). The CDR3 length is 16 residues. CDR1 is SQVTM, CDR2 ANQGSEA, per germline. Trimming shortened V by 6 bases and J by 0 bases, and 20 bases separated the two germline ends. The CDR3 sequence: CSVNGGLSSYQETQYF. For the CDR3, the DNA is TGCAGCGTCAACGGAGGACTCTCGTCTTACCAAGAGACCCAGTACTTC. Full variable domain (remainder filled in from reference TRBV29-1 and TRBJ2-5): SAVISQKPSRDICQRGTSLTIQCQVDSQVTMMFWYRQQPGQSLTLIATANQGSEATYESGFVIDKFPISRPNLTFSTLTVSNMSPEDSSIYLCSVNGGLSSYQETQYFGPGTRLLVL.

Ten or more counts support this clonotype. The CDR3 is CASSQGLAGNEQFF. The CDR3 DNA reads as TGCGCCAGCAGCCAAGGACTAGCGGGGAATGAGCAGTTCTTC. The chain links TRBV4-1 to TRBJ2-1, with 11 positions matching TRBD2. V lost 1 base to trimming and J lost 7 bases; unmatched junction nucleotides: 0. The CDR3 length is 14 residues. Germline CDR1 reads MGHRA; CDR2 reads YSYEKL.

At least ten counts were recorded for this clonotype. The chain couples TRBV13 to TRBJ2-5, with D perhaps matching TRBD1 (5 bases). This CDR3 region has 13 residues. Trimming left V 1 base short and J 5 bases short, with 8 bases between. The germline CDR1 and CDR2 sequences are PRHDT and FYEKMQ (reference sequence). In DNA form, the CDR3 reads TGTGCCAGCAGCTTAGAAGCAGGGGAGACCCAGTACTTC. It is translated as CASSLEAGETQYF.

This clonotype showed up many times. The chain joins TRBV12-3 or TRBV12-4 to TRBJ1-5, with a weak D call TRBD1 (6 bases). V dropped 5 bases and J dropped 7 bases, with 15 bases sitting between them. The CDR3 is 14 amino acids. CDR3 residues: CASSAMTGYQPQHF. The CDR3 bases are TGTGCCAGCAGTGCTATGACAGGTTACCAGCCCCAGCATTTT.

This clonotype was observed many times. The rearrangement links TRBV7-3 to TRBJ2-5; TRBD2 aligns across 16 bases. V shed 2 bases, J shed 2 bases, and the junction held 5 bases outside the gene matches. The CDR3 is made up of 18 amino acids. Looked up from germline, CDR1 is SGHTA and CDR2 is FQGTGA. This chain's CDR3 is CASSLSGLAGGSQETQYF. DNA for the CDR3: TGTGCCAGCAGCTTATCGGGACTAGCGGGGGGGTCACAAGAGACCCAGTACTTC.

This clonotype was counted many times. The V and J genes are TRBV29-1 and TRBJ2-7, with 9 positions matching TRBD2. The V gene end was trimmed by 7 bases and the J gene end by 6 bases; junction bases not matched to a gene: 10. Germline-derived CDR1 and CDR2 are SQVTM and ANQGSEA. The CDR3 has 13 residues. The CDR3 loop reads CSGWASGMVEQYF. The CDR3 coding sequence is TGCAGCGGATGGGCTAGCGGGATGGTCGAGCAGTACTTC.

Ten or more counts support this clonotype. This chain links TRBV4-1 with TRBJ2-1; 10 bases are a match to TRBD2. The CDR3 has 15 residues. CDR1 is MGHRA, CDR2 YSYEKL, per germline. Unmatched junction bases numbered 7, after V lost 3 bases and J lost 8 bases. In DNA, the CDR3 is TGCGCCAGCAGCCAGTCCAGCGGGGGGGCGGATGAGCAGTTCTTC. Its protein product is CASSQSSGGADEQFF.